This T cell receptor beta chain was sequenced for a study of cytomegalovirus exposure and HLA in healthy donors. Germline V gives CDR1 MNHEY, CDR2 SVGAGI. Trimming at V came to 0 bases and at J to 4 bases, leaving 5 bases not matched to a gene. The CDR3 length is 16 residues. 13 Jbeta primers and 60 Vbeta primers were used for the PCR. Data came from immunoSEQ multiplex PCR; TCRdb stores just in-frame clones and leaves some out. Of 95,000 to 110,000 clones detected, 77% appear once; the ten largest clones hold about 4.3%. The chain carries TRBV6-5 and TRBJ2-1; TRBD2 matches at 8 bases. This TCR derives from a male donor in good health and CMV-seronegative. The source material was PBMCs. CDR3: CASSYSSGRRYNEQFF. The CDR3 nucleotides are TGTGCCAGCAGTTACTCGAGCGGGAGACGGTACAATGAGCAGTTCTTC.